This T cell receptor beta chain was identified during a study of tumor T cells in aggressive B-cell lymphoma. With regard to this clone: A junction boundary mismatches the germline segment, possibly from a read error.

The assay was immunoSEQ multiplex PCR, and TCRdb's table has in-frame clones only and misses some. The data show approximately 1,500 clones, with about nine tenths seen just once and less than 8.5% held by the top ten. Looked up from germline, CDR1 is MGHRA and CDR2 is YSYEKL. This CDR3 contains 15 residues. Sequenced input: tumor tissue. The gene calls are TRBV4-1 and TRBJ1-4; weak D call: TRBD1 (6 bases). This receptor was taken from an adult with diffuse large B cell lymphoma. The CDR3 loop reads CVSSYLTGSNEKLFF. In nucleotides, the CDR3 is TGCGTCAGCAGCTACTTAACAGGGAGTAATGAAAAACTGTTTTTT.